This record looks at one T cell receptor (beta chain) sequence and its context. The CDR3 runs 15 residues. In germline, CDR1 is MGHRA, CDR2 YSYEKL. The ends were cut back, 4 bases at V and 7 bases at J, with 17 bases in the middle. The protocol was immunoSEQ multiplex PCR, while the TCRdb copy is restricted to in-frame clones and leaves out a portion. The ten top clones account for around 2%, within a sample of about 210,000 clones. The sample comes from a study of control samples from healthy donors and cancer patients. This TCR derives from a woman aged 25-40 years in good health. The sample consisted of blood. The chain recombines TRBV4-1 with TRBJ1-5; weak D call: TRBD1 (6 bases). DNA of the CDR3: TGCGCCAGCAGCCCAAATACAGGGCGCGGACAGCCCCAGCATTTT. Its translation is CASSPNTGRGQPQHF.